Listed below are T cell receptor beta chains from one sample, sequenced in a study of blood T cell repertoires in COVID-19. Assay used: immunoSEQ multiplex PCR; TCRdb lists only in-frame clones, some missing. Among approximately 470,000 clones listed, approximately 85% were seen once. Sequenced input: peripheral blood. These receptors were obtained from a human donor in a cohort sampled during active COVID-19. CDR3s leave out the opening cysteine and the closing phenylalanine or tryptophan. D genes are given only for firm matches.

>TRBJ2-5|TRBV3-1/TRBV3-2|-
ASSQDLGQEETQY
>TRBJ1-1|TRBV30|TRBD1
ASTGGKAEAF
>TRBJ1-2|TRBV7-2|-
ASSLDNGDYGYT
>TRBJ2-7|TRBV27|TRBD2
ASGSGGGGYEQY
>TRBJ2-7|TRBV7-9|TRBD2
ASSLGGGSLYEQY
>TRBJ2-2|TRBV4-2|-
ASSTRGYPNTGELF
>TRBJ2-7|TRBV21-1|-
ASSKVCRGEY
>TRBJ2-6|TRBV4-3|-
ASSQEFQAGGANVLT
>TRBJ2-1|TRBV15|TRBD2
ATTLGGYNEQF
>TRBJ1-5|TRBV13|TRBD1
ASSPGTDNQPQH
>TRBJ1-2|TRBV27|-
ASSFSGYGYT
>TRBJ1-2|TRBV5-1|-
ASSLERERGYT
>TRBJ2-7|TRBV7-9|TRBD1
ASSLAFGTGSSTEQY
>TRBJ2-1|TRBV24-1|TRBD2
ATSGPTSGRFSNEQF
>TRBJ1-3|TRBV7-2|TRBD1
ASSLDSRGAGNTIY
>TRBJ2-1|TRBV5-4|TRBD2
ASSSAGVSGEQF
>TRBJ2-7|TRBV4-1|-
ASSQEGHIYEQY
>TRBJ2-3|TRBV11-2|TRBD2
ASSFLAGAGTDTQY
>TRBJ2-4|TRBV28|TRBD1
ASRGDRGVIQY
>TRBJ2-3|TRBV14|-
ASSQGPLGYTQGNTDTQY
>TRBJ2-7|TRBV4-1|TRBD1
ASSGQGVSYEQY
>TRBJ2-3|TRBV4-2|TRBD2
ASSQEPRTSGRFDTQY
>TRBJ2-6|TRBV13|TRBD2
ASSLAGGGSGANVLT
>TRBJ1-3|TRBV28|-
ASSLPGVYSGNTIY
>TRBJ2-2|TRBV6-2/TRBV6-3|-
ASRPLGAGEAGELF
>TRBJ2-5|TRBV19|TRBD2
ASKREGRQETQY
>TRBJ1-1|TRBV6-5|TRBD1
ASSYGTGGGDTEAF
>TRBJ2-7|TRBV6-5|TRBD2
ASWEGPYEQY
>TRBJ2-2|TRBV5-8|-
ASSSSFGGGNTGELF
>TRBJ1-3|TRBV9|TRBD1
ASSAIGGGSGNTIY
>TRBJ2-7|TRBV5-6|TRBD1
AVTRQGSYEQY
>TRBJ2-3|TRBV10-3|-
AISELGDTQY